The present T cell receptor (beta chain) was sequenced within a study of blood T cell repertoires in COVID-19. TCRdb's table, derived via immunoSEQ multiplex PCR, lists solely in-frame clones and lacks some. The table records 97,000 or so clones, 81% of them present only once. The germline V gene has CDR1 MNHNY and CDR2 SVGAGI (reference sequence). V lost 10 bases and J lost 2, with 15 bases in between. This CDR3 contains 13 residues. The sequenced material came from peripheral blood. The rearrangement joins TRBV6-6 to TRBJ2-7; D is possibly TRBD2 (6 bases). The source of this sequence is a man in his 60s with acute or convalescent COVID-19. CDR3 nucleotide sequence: TGTGCCACCTCTGTTGGCGGGGCCTACGAGCAGTACGTC. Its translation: CATSVGGAYEQYV.